The 23 T cell receptor beta chains in this list originate from one sample, sequenced in a study of Graves' ophthalmopathy and Graves' hyperthyroidism (dated by TCRdb to 2017 to 2018). The sample was run on an Illumina HiSeq 2000. For repertoire sequencing, TCR beta CDR3 regions were amplified from RNA transcripts. The first round was an RT-PCR using HTBI primers with the Qiagen OneStep RT-PCR kit, and this first round was followed by a second-round multiplex PCR, then size selection and purification. Clones were called with MiXCR by TCRdb after fastp trimmed the public reads at Q25, and only in-frame beta chains were retained. Every CDR3 protein is listed once, alongside the most common genes and DNA of its rows. The sample contains almost 750,000 distinct CDR3 sequences, 40% of them found a single time. The ten largest clonotypes hold 44% of the sample. The sequencing sample was made of peripheral blood. The receptors were gathered from an adult man with Graves' ophthalmopathy.

This clonotype was seen more than once but under ten times. V gene TRBV12-3 or TRBV12-4 combines with J gene TRBJ1-1; 7 positions match TRBD1. The CDR3 is 14 residues long. V was pared by 11 bases and J by 3 bases, with 12 bases of the junction left unmatched. Here the CDR3 DNA reads TGTGCCGCTACCTTCGGACAGGAGGACACTGAAGCTTTCTTT. Translating it yields CAATFGQEDTEAFF.

Notes on this clonotype: Its ends do not fully match the called genes, so a read error is possible. The V call is TRBV10-3, the J call TRBJ2-7; no firm D call. This CDR3 contains 14 residues. Looked up from germline, CDR1 is ENHRY and CDR2 is SYGVKD. CDR3 DNA: TGTGCCAGCAGTTACTCTCGGCAGTCCTACGAGCAGTACTTC. The encoded protein is CASSYSRQSYEQYF.

The genes are TRBV25-1 and TRBJ1-1, with D unclear. CDR3 length: 12 residues. V lost 10 bases and J lost 1, with 10 bases in between. Germline assignment: CDR1 MGHDK and CDR2 SYGVNS. CDR3 amino acids: CATLQWNTEAFF. The CDR3 DNA reads TGTGCCACCCTTCAGTGGAACACTGAAGCTTTCTTT. The complete variable domain, with remaining parts taken from reference TRBV25-1 and TRBJ1-1, reads EADIYQTPRYLVIGTGKKITLECSQTMGHDKMYWYQQDPGMELHLIHYSYGVNSTEKGDLSSESTVSRIRTEHFPLTLESARPSHTSQYLCATLQWNTEAFFGQGTRLTVV.

There are many counts of this clonotype. The V and J genes are TRBV10-3 and TRBJ1-1; the D gene is possibly TRBD1 (6 bases). The CDR3 contains 15 residues. V was pared by 6 bases and J by 5 bases, with 19 bases between. Germline V gene lookup returns CDR1 ENHRY and CDR2 SYGVKD. The CDR3 bases are TGTGCCATCAGAGACCAGGGGCTAGCGTTGACTGAAGCTTTCTTT. As protein: CAIRDQGLALTEAFF.

This clonotype was detected only a few times. The chain couples TRBV12-3 or TRBV12-4 to TRBJ1-3; no reliable D call. The CDR3 is made up of 14 amino acids. V was pared by 3 bases and J by 7 bases, with 13 bases between. CDR3 DNA sequence: TGTGCCAGCAGTTTGGGGAGACCTCCCAACACCATATATTTT. This encodes CASSLGRPPNTIYF.

This clonotype has ten or more counts. The chain couples TRBV2 to TRBJ1-1; perhaps TRBD1 as D (5 bases). Germline V gene data show CDR1 as SNHLY and CDR2 as FYNNEI. V was cut by 6 bases and J by 3 bases, with 8 bases left in between. This CDR3 is 12 amino acids long. CDR3 nucleotides: TGTGCCAGCAGCGGGACCGACACTGAAGCTTTCTTT. Translating gives CASSGTDTEAFF.

This clonotype has a handful of counts. The gene calls are TRBV19 and TRBJ1-5; D remains ambiguous. Trimming cost V 5 bases and J 0 bases, with 11 bases left between them. Germline values: CDR1 LNHDA, CDR2 SQIVND (reference sequence). The CDR3 runs 15 residues. The CDR3 region has the DNA TGTGCCAGTAGTGGTAACAGAAATAGCAATCAGCCCCAGCATTTT. Translating gives CASSGNRNSNQPQHF. Using reference TRBV19 and TRBJ1-5 for the parts outside the CDR3, the full variable domain is DGGITQSPKYLFRKEGQNVTLSCEQNLNHDAMYWYRQDPGQGLRLIYYSQIVNDFQKGDIAEGYSVSREKKESFPLTVTSAQKNPTAFYLCASSGNRNSNQPQHFGDGTRLSIL.

The chain is built from TRBV5-4 and TRBJ1-1; TRBD1 is a possible D gene (5 bases). The germline CDR1 and CDR2 sequences are SGHNT and YYREEE (reference sequence). Trimming shortened V by 0 bases and J by 0 bases, and 12 bases separated the two germline ends. This CDR3 has 16 residues. The CDR3 protein is CASSLGGGTMNTEAFF. The DNA of the CDR3 is TGTGCCAGCAGCTTGGGGGGCGGCACTATGAACACTGAAGCTTTCTTT. Combining the CDR3 with reference TRBV5-4 and TRBJ1-1 gives the whole variable domain ETGVTQSPTHLIKTRGQQVTLRCSSQSGHNTVSWYQQALGQGPQFIFQYYREEENGRGNFPPRFSGLQFPNYSSELNVNALELDDSALYLCASSLGGGTMNTEAFFGQGTRLTVV.

The rearrangement joins TRBV20-1 to TRBJ2-7; D is unclear. Per the germline V gene, CDR1 is DFQATT and CDR2 is SNEGSKA (reference sequence). The CDR3 loop spans 14 amino acids. The ends were cut back, 0 bases at V and 3 bases at J, with 12 bases in the middle. CDR3 nucleotide sequence: TGCAGTGCTAGAGATCAGGACGGCCTCTACGAGCAGTACTTC. Amino acid sequence: CSARDQDGLYEQYF.

In regard to this clonotype: A read error is possible here, since a much larger clone lies one base away. This chain links TRBV28 with TRBJ1-2, with D possibly TRBD1 on 6 matching bases. Trimming took 6 bases from V and 11 from J, leaving 22 bases between them. This CDR3 has 14 amino acids. Germline values: CDR1 MDHEN, CDR2 SYDVKM. CDR3 region: CASSRDQRGKGYTF. The CDR3 DNA follows: TGTGCCAGCAGCCGAGACCAGAGGGGGAAGGGATACACCTTC.

The chain has TRBV7-9 and TRBJ2-7, with 8 bases that match TRBD1. Per the germline V gene, CDR1 is SEHNR and CDR2 is FQNEAQ (reference sequence). This CDR3 region has 13 residues. Trimming took 7 bases from V and 5 from J; bases not matched to a gene: 7. CDR3 region: CASTVDREDEQYF. CDR3 nucleotide sequence: TGTGCCAGCACCGTGGACAGGGAGGACGAGCAGTACTTC.

This clonotype was seen a handful of times. The chain couples TRBV7-2 to TRBJ2-7; tentatively, D is TRBD1 (6 bases). The CDR3 runs to 16 residues. Trimming left V 1 base short and J 0 bases short, with 13 bases between. Germline CDR1 is SGHTA and CDR2 is FQGNSA. The CDR3 coding sequence is TGTGCCAGCAGCTTAGTAGGCAGGGGAAACTCCTACGAGCAGTACTTC. This gives the protein CASSLVGRGNSYEQYF. The entire variable domain, with the rest obtained from reference TRBV7-2 and TRBJ2-7, is as follows: GAGVSQSPSNKVTEKGKDVELRCDPISGHTALYWYRQSLGQGLEFLIYFQGNSAPDKSGLPSDRFSAERTGGSVSTLTIQRTQQEDSAVYLCASSLVGRGNSYEQYFGPGTRLTVT.

This chain links TRBV5-8 with TRBJ1-1; 7 bases match TRBD1. The CDR3 extends over 15 amino acids. The junction had 8 bases not matched to a gene; V was cut back by 1 base and J by 5 bases. The germline V gene encodes CDR1 SGHTS and CDR2 YDEGEE. The chain's CDR3 is CASSLTGALGTEAFF. In nucleotides, the CDR3 is TGTGCCAGCAGCTTGACAGGGGCCCTGGGGACTGAAGCTTTCTTT.

Many counts were recorded for this clonotype. The chain combines TRBV12-3 or TRBV12-4 with TRBJ1-3, with D unclear. The CDR3 length is 13 residues. Trimming removed 2 bases at V and 4 bases at J, with 6 bases between. CDR3 coding DNA: TGTGCCAGCAGTTTATTGACGGGAAACACCATATATTTT. Residues: CASSLLTGNTIYF.

Turning to this clonotype: Its ends do not fully match the called genes, so a read error is possible. This chain links TRBV10-3 with TRBJ1-1; D ambiguous. This CDR3 region has 14 residues. The germline V gene has CDR1 ENHRY and CDR2 SYGVKD. The CDR3 here is CASSYVNLNTEAFF. The CDR3 DNA is TGTGCCAGCAGTTACGTCAACCTAAACACTGAAGCTTTCTTT.

The chain recombines TRBV2 with TRBJ1-2; 7 nucleotides align to TRBD1. The trim removed 7 bases at V and 2 bases at J, leaving 7 bases unmatched. Germline values: CDR1 SNHLY, CDR2 FYNNEI. CDR3 length equals 14 residues. CDR3 residues: CASKGQAHNYGYTF. The CDR3 DNA is TGTGCCAGCAAAGGACAGGCCCACAACTATGGCTACACCTTC.

The chain has TRBV2 and TRBJ1-5; 10 positions agree with TRBD1. The germline gives CDR1 SNHLY, CDR2 FYNNEI. V gave up 7 bases and J gave up 5 bases; unmatched junction bases: 2. The CDR3 sequence is 13 residues long. DNA of the CDR3: TGTGCCAGCAAAGGGACAGGGGATCAGCCCCAGCATTTT. Residues: CASKGTGDQPQHF.

The chain employs TRBV7-9 and TRBJ1-3; D is ambiguous. Trimming removed 1 base at V and 11 bases at J, with 12 bases between. Germline V gives CDR1 SEHNR, CDR2 FQNEAQ (reference sequence). This CDR3 has 13 amino acids. CDR3: CASSLGAVGPIYF. CDR3 DNA: TGTGCCAGCAGCTTAGGGGCGGTAGGCCCCATATATTTT.

The chain carries TRBV29-1 and TRBJ2-7, with TRBD1 identical over 7 bases. The V gene's germline CDR1 is SQVTM and CDR2 ANQGSEA. V gave up 0 bases and J gave up 2 bases; unmatched junction bases: 4. This CDR3 contains 14 residues. CDR3 protein: CSVEDLRGTYEQYF. DNA of the CDR3: TGCAGCGTTGAAGATCTCAGGGGGACCTACGAGCAGTACTTC.

In this sample, this clonotype turned up once. This CDR3 reads CASSGSRVGRQTQYF. The DNA of the CDR3 is TGTGCCAGCAGTGGTTCCAGGGTTGGGAGGCAGACCCAGTACTTC. The V gene is TRBV2, the J gene TRBJ2-5, with D possibly TRBD2 on 6 matching bases. The CDR3 contains 15 residues. V lost 4 bases and J lost 6, with 18 bases in between. In germline, CDR1 is SNHLY, CDR2 FYNNEI.

This chain connects TRBV20-1 to TRBJ1-2; the match to TRBD1 covers 9 bases. Germline CDR1 is DFQATT and CDR2 is SNEGSKA (reference sequence). The junction had 8 bases not matched to a gene; V was cut back by 3 bases and J by 3 bases. This CDR3 contains 15 residues. The CDR3: CSASRLGQGHYGYTF. As DNA, the CDR3 is TGCAGTGCTAGTCGCCTGGGACAGGGTCACTATGGCTACACCTTC.

Points on this clonotype: Given a much more abundant clone one base away, this may be a read error. In DNA, the CDR3 is TGTGCCAGTAGTACCGGGTGGAACTCTGGGGCCAACGTCCTGACTTTC. It encodes CASSTGWNSGANVLTF. The chain couples TRBV19 to TRBJ2-6; D ambiguous. This CDR3 region has 16 residues. Germline V lookup: CDR1 LNHDA, CDR2 SQIVND (reference sequence). V shed 4 bases and J shed 0 bases, with 10 bases lying between them.

The sample holds a few counts of this clonotype. The rearrangement joins TRBV10-3 to TRBJ2-2; D call uncertain. CDR1 ENHRY and CDR2 SYGVKD come from the germline V gene. The CDR3 totals 12 residues. Trimming took 10 bases from V and 7 from J, leaving 13 bases between them. The chain's CDR3 is CANRMANGELFF. The DNA for the CDR3 is TGTGCCAACCGAATGGCTAACGGGGAGCTGTTTTTT.